This T cell receptor (beta chain) emerged from a study of blood T cell repertoires in COVID-19. The CDR3 is 17 residues long. Germline V lookup: CDR1 SGHRS, CDR2 YFSETQ. V was pared by 3 bases and J by 6 bases, with 10 bases of the junction left unmatched. Clones were read by immunoSEQ multiplex PCR, and TCRdb kept only the in-frame ones, dropping some. The table lists over 85,000 clones, around nine tenths of them singletons, with about 4.2% in the top ten. J is TRBJ2-3 and V is TRBV5-1, with 13 positions matching TRBD2. The clonotype originates from a man aged 65 to 79 with acute or convalescent COVID-19. Input material: peripheral blood. The CDR3 is CASSSGLAGAPRDTQYF. The DNA for the CDR3 is TGCGCCAGCAGCTCCGGACTAGCGGGGGCCCCTCGGGATACGCAGTATTTT.